The T cell receptor beta chain described here comes from a study of shared clonotypes between healthy human individuals. The study, taken as a whole, reports: The naive CD4 repertoires of a few donors were compared, and around 5% of clonotypes were shared.

Cells designated naive CD8 were CD45RO-negative and were positively selected for CCR7, with terminally differentiated effector memory CD45RA+ cells excluded. V was trimmed by 0 bases and J by 2 bases, leaving 6 bases between them. There are 13 residues in the CDR3. Per germline, CDR1 SGHDT and CDR2 YYEEEE. The method was immunoSEQ multiplex PCR; TCRdb's version includes in-frame clones alone and lacks a portion of them. This sample yields roughly 770,000 clones, of which just over 95% are seen a single time; 0.2% to 0.25% belongs to the top ten. In the case of this clone: As yet, its antigen is unknown.

The TCR originated in a man aged 25 to 45 in good health. The sequenced sample consisted of naive CD8+ T cells sorted from blood. V gene TRBV5-6 combines with J gene TRBJ2-7, with D unclear. This chain's CDR3 is CASSLEAAYEQYF. CDR3 nucleotide sequence: TGTGCCAGCAGCTTGGAGGCAGCCTACGAGCAGTACTTC.